These T cell receptor beta chains were read from a single sample in a study of beta chain features in type 1 diabetes. Sequencing was performed with immunoSEQ multiplex PCR; in TCRdb, only in-frame clones are kept and a portion is missing. The sample gives about 140,000 clones, about 9.7% of which show up once; about 0.6% is in the top ten. Sequencing was carried out using central memory CD4+ T cells from blood. The receptors here all came from a woman aged 40-49 years in good health. The CDR3 runs from the conserved cysteine through the conserved F or W. Each record gives: J gene, V gene, clone size, D gene, CDR3 DNA, CDR3 protein. A D gene is named only where the DNA matches it firmly. Where a row states a size, it is once, few, many or the class of an expanded clone; other rows omit it.

J: TRBJ2-6; V: TRBV7-2; size: -; D: -; DNA: TGTGCCAGCAGCCCCCTAAGCTCTGGGGCCAACGTCCTGACTTTC; CDR3: CASSPLSSGANVLTF
J: TRBJ2-5; V: TRBV7-2; size: few; D: -; DNA: TGTGCCAGCAGCTTAGCGGGGCGAAGGGAGACCCAGTACTTC; CDR3: CASSLAGRRETQYF
J: TRBJ1-5; V: TRBV7-2; size: -; D: -; DNA: TGTGCCAGCAGCTTAGGCGGGGGTAGCAATCAGCCCCAGCATTTT; CDR3: CASSLGGGSNQPQHF
J: TRBJ2-3; V: TRBV27; size: -; D: -; DNA: TGTGCCAGCAGTTTAGGGGCCGGTTGGGATACGCAGTATTTT; CDR3: CASSLGAGWDTQYF
J: TRBJ2-7; V: TRBV7-2; size: many; D: -; DNA: TGTGCCAGCAGACTACAGGGAGGGTCCTACGAGCAGTACTTC; CDR3: CASRLQGGSYEQYF
J: TRBJ1-1; V: TRBV6-5; size: many; D: -; DNA: TGTGCCAGCAGTCACGGGGGGGCAGACACTGAAGCTTTCTTT; CDR3: CASSHGGADTEAFF
J: TRBJ2-3; V: TRBV2; size: few; D: TRBD2; DNA: TGTGCCAGCAGTCCCTCTAGCGGGACAGATACGCAGTATTTT; CDR3: CASSPSSGTDTQYF
J: TRBJ2-5; V: TRBV5-4; size: many; D: TRBD2; DNA: TGTGCCAGCAGCTTGGGTAGCGGGGCTCAAGAGACCCAGTACTTC; CDR3: CASSLGSGAQETQYF
J: TRBJ2-5; V: TRBV5-6; size: many; D: TRBD2; DNA: TGTGCCAGCAGCTTGGAGCGGGGTCAAGAGACCCAGTACTTC; CDR3: CASSLERGQETQYF
J: TRBJ1-1; V: TRBV11-1; size: many; D: -; DNA: TGTGCCAGCAGGGCGGAGGACAACACTGAAGCTTTCTTT; CDR3: CASRAEDNTEAFF
J: TRBJ2-1; V: TRBV5-8; size: -; D: -; DNA: TGTGCCAGCAGCGTGGGGGGCCGGAATGAGCAGTTCTTC; CDR3: CASSVGGRNEQFF
J: TRBJ1-2; V: TRBV5-6; size: many; D: TRBD1; DNA: TGTGCCAGCAGCTTGGGATACAGGGGGCGAGGTTCTGACTATGGCTACACCTTC; CDR3: CASSLGYRGRGSDYGYTF
J: TRBJ2-3; V: TRBV4-3; size: few; D: TRBD2; DNA: TGCGCCAGCAGCCAGCGGGGGGATGGAGATACGCAGTATTTT; CDR3: CASSQRGDGDTQYF
J: TRBJ2-2; V: TRBV11-2; size: few; D: TRBD1; DNA: TGTGCCAGCAGCTTAATCCTATTCCGGGACAGGGGGCCCGGGGAGCTGTTTTTT; CDR3: CASSLILFRDRGPGELFF
J: TRBJ1-6; V: TRBV19; size: few; D: -; DNA: TGTGCCAGTATGAGGAGCTCCTATAATTCACCCCTCCACTTT; CDR3: CASMRSSYNSPLHF
J: TRBJ1-1; V: TRBV15; size: -; D: TRBD1; DNA: TGTGCCACCAGCAGAGGCCTCGGGGGACAGGAGAACACTGAAGCTTTCTTT; CDR3: CATSRGLGGQENTEAFF
J: TRBJ2-5; V: TRBV5-1; size: -; D: -; DNA: TGCGCCAGCAGCTATGGGGGGGGCCGAGAGACCCAGTACTTC; CDR3: CASSYGGGRETQYF
J: TRBJ1-5; V: TRBV2; size: few; D: -; DNA: TGTGCCAGCAGCCTCCCCGACGGGCAGCCCCAGCATTTT; CDR3: CASSLPDGQPQHF
J: TRBJ1-1; V: TRBV13; size: few; D: -; DNA: TGTGCCAGCAGCCCTAGGACACGGTTGGCTTTCTTT; CDR3: CASSPRTRLAFF
J: TRBJ2-7; V: TRBV6-1; size: few; D: -; DNA: TGTGCCAGCAGTGAAGTTGGGAGGTTCCCGTACGAGCAGTACTTC; CDR3: CASSEVGRFPYEQYF
J: TRBJ2-7; V: TRBV5-1; size: few; D: -; DNA: TGCGCCAGCAGCCTGCTCCAGGGTGCTGCCTACGAGCAGTACTTC; CDR3: CASSLLQGAAYEQYF
J: TRBJ2-6; V: TRBV29-1; size: many; D: -; DNA: TGCAGCGTACAGGGATCTGGGGCCAACGTCCTGACTTTC; CDR3: CSVQGSGANVLTF
J: TRBJ2-5; V: TRBV5-4; size: few; D: -; DNA: TGTGCCAGCAGCTTTCCCCAGGGAGGCGGCCAAGAGACCCAGTACTTC; CDR3: CASSFPQGGGQETQYF
J: TRBJ2-7; V: TRBV5-6; size: few; D: -; DNA: TGTGCCAGCAGCCGTAACAGAGCCTACGAGCAGTACTTC; CDR3: CASSRNRAYEQYF
J: TRBJ2-3; V: TRBV5-5; size: -; D: -; DNA: TGTGCCAGCAGTTCCACTGGTTATACGCAGTATTTT; CDR3: CASSSTGYTQYF
J: TRBJ1-2; V: TRBV29-1; size: few; D: TRBD1; DNA: TGCAGCGTTGAACCGGACAGGGTAGGCTATGGCTACACCTTC; CDR3: CSVEPDRVGYGYTF
J: TRBJ1-5; V: TRBV23-1; size: few; D: TRBD1; DNA: TGCGCCAGCAGTCGTCGGACAGGGGATTATAGCAATCAGCCCCAGCATTTT; CDR3: CASSRRTGDYSNQPQHF
J: TRBJ2-5; V: TRBV19; size: -; D: -; DNA: TGTGCCAGTTCAGGAGGTACGGTGGAGACCCAGTACTTC; CDR3: CASSGGTVETQYF
J: TRBJ2-7; V: TRBV5-1; size: -; D: -; DNA: TGCGCCAGCAGCTTTGGAGCTGCGCTGAACGAGCAGTACTTC; CDR3: CASSFGAALNEQYF
J: TRBJ1-1; V: TRBV19; size: few; D: TRBD1; DNA: TGTGCCAGTAGAGGACAGGGGGCTTGGACTGAAGCTTTCTTT; CDR3: CASRGQGAWTEAFF
J: TRBJ2-5; V: TRBV21-1; size: -; D: -; DNA: TGTGCCAGCAGCAACGCCGGTCTGAGAGTCCAAGAGACCCAGTACTTC; CDR3: CASSNAGLRVQETQYF
J: TRBJ1-5; V: TRBV19; size: few; D: -; DNA: TGTGCCAGTAGTCCCCAAGGAGACTCTGGGTGGCCCCAGCATTTT; CDR3: CASSPQGDSGWPQHF
J: TRBJ2-5; V: TRBV9; size: few; D: -; DNA: TGTGCCAGCAACAAGGGGGGGCCGAACAAAGAGACCCAGTACTTC; CDR3: CASNKGGPNKETQYF
J: TRBJ1-6; V: TRBV9; size: few; D: -; DNA: TGTGCCAGCAGCGTAGCGGACCGGGGGTCGGCCCTCCACTTT; CDR3: CASSVADRGSALHF
J: TRBJ2-5; V: TRBV6-5; size: -; D: -; DNA: TGTGCCAGCAGTTACTCGGGGGGTAGGCAAGAGACCCAGTACTTC; CDR3: CASSYSGGRQETQYF
J: TRBJ2-5; V: TRBV6-1; size: -; D: TRBD2; DNA: TGTGCCAGCAGTGAAGCCGGGACTAGCGGAAAAGAGACCCAGTACTTC; CDR3: CASSEAGTSGKETQYF
J: TRBJ2-2; V: TRBV10-1; size: few; D: TRBD1; DNA: TGCGCCAGCAGGGAGGACAGGTCCACCGGGGAGCTGTTTTTT; CDR3: CASREDRSTGELFF
J: TRBJ2-7; V: TRBV7-9; size: many; D: TRBD1; DNA: TGTGCCAGCAGCGCAAAACAGGGGGTGCGATACGAGCAGTACTTC; CDR3: CASSAKQGVRYEQYF
J: TRBJ2-5; V: TRBV7-2; size: few; D: -; DNA: TGTGCCAGCAGCTTCGGGGTACAAGAGACCCAGTACTTC; CDR3: CASSFGVQETQYF
J: TRBJ1-3; V: TRBV27; size: few; D: TRBD1; DNA: TGTGCCAGCAGTTCTCAGGGGGCGTCCGGAAACACCATATATTTT; CDR3: CASSSQGASGNTIYF
J: TRBJ1-2; V: TRBV5-4; size: many; D: -; DNA: TGTGCCAGCAGCTTGGCCCAATTGGTACAGGGCGGAGGCTACACCTTC; CDR3: CASSLAQLVQGGGYTF
J: TRBJ2-1; V: TRBV10-1; size: -; D: TRBD2; DNA: TGCGCCAGCAGTGACCAGCGGGGGCCTCACAATGAGCAGTTCTTC; CDR3: CASSDQRGPHNEQFF
J: TRBJ2-1; V: TRBV2; size: -; D: -; DNA: TGTGCCAGCAGTGAGGGCGCCTACAATGAGCAGTTCTTC; CDR3: CASSEGAYNEQFF
J: TRBJ2-7; V: TRBV27; size: -; D: -; DNA: TGTGCCAGCACCCAGGGCGGCTGTCCGGAGCAGTACTTC; CDR3: CASTQGGCPEQYF